The rows below give T cell receptor beta chains drawn from one sample of a study of blood T cell repertoires in COVID-19. The method was immunoSEQ multiplex PCR; TCRdb's version includes in-frame clones alone and lacks a portion of them. The repertoire holds more than 300,000 clones, with about 90% as singletons. The sample taken for sequencing was peripheral blood. These receptors originate from a woman in her twenties or thirties with COVID-19, enrolled during active disease. Each CDR3 is given with its conserved first and last residue. The D gene is left open where the match is weak. Rows may omit the clone size; those that give it use once, few, many or a size class.

CDR3	DNA	D	size	V	J
CASSVAGEGESPLHF	TGTGCCAGCAGCGTAGCTGGAGAAGGGGAATCACCCCTCCACTTT	-	once	TRBV9	TRBJ1-6
CASSTLTGTYGYTF	TGTGCCAGCAGTACCTTAACAGGGACCTATGGCTACACCTTC	-	once	TRBV6-5	TRBJ1-2
CASSLDRDNYGYTF	TGTGCCAGCAGCTTAGACAGAGATAACTATGGCTACACCTTC	-	-	TRBV7-8	TRBJ1-2
CASSPRVEAFF	TGTGCCAGCTCACCGAGGGTTGAAGCTTTCTTT	-	-	TRBV18	TRBJ1-1
CASSQDLRSSYNSPLHF	TGTGCCAGCAGCCAAGATCTCCGGAGCTCCTATAATTCACCCCTCCACTTT	-	-	TRBV3-1/TRBV3-2	TRBJ1-6
CASTNTGGRISKLFF	TGTGCCAGTACCAATACGGGGGGGCGCATCTCCAAACTGTTTTTT	-	-	TRBV19	TRBJ1-4
CSVEDRGSTDTQYF	TGCAGCGTTGAGGACAGGGGCTCCACAGATACGCAGTATTTT	TRBD1	-	TRBV29-1	TRBJ2-3
CASSQQGSYEQYF	TGTGCCAGCAGCCAACAGGGCTCCTACGAGCAGTACTTC	-	-	TRBV2	TRBJ2-7
CASQFNTGELFF	TGTGCCAGCCAATTTAACACCGGGGAGCTGTTTTTT	-	-	TRBV27	TRBJ2-2
CASSPDTGTHTEAFF	TGTGCCAGCTCACCGGACACCGGGACACACACTGAAGCTTTCTTT	-	-	TRBV18	TRBJ1-1
CASSSYRDGGNQPQHF	TGTGCCAGCAGTTCGTATCGGGACGGGGGAAATCAGCCCCAGCATTTT	-	-	TRBV6-2/TRBV6-3	TRBJ1-5
CASSHWTGSTDTQYF	TGTGCCAGCAGCCATTGGACAGGTTCCACAGATACGCAGTATTTT	TRBD1	once	TRBV27	TRBJ2-3
CASSLDLNEQFF	TGTGCCAGCAGCTTAGACCTCAATGAGCAGTTCTTC	-	-	TRBV11-2	TRBJ2-1
CAWRPRFGGFEKLFF	TGTGCCTGGAGGCCCCGCTTCGGGGGTTTTGAAAAACTGTTTTTT	-	-	TRBV30	TRBJ1-4
CASSLQGGNQPQHF	TGTGCCAGCAGCCTACAGGGTGGCAATCAGCCCCAGCATTTT	-	-	TRBV5-4	TRBJ1-5
CASSFRAGEGDTQYF	TGCGCCAGCAGCTTCCGCGCAGGGGAGGGGGATACGCAGTATTTT	-	-	TRBV5-1	TRBJ2-3
CASRPTGGYGYTF	TGTGCCAGCAGACCGACCGGCGGCTATGGCTACACCTTC	-	-	TRBV28	TRBJ1-2
CASTDRDGTEAFF	TGCGCCAGCACCGACAGGGACGGCACTGAAGCTTTCTTT	TRBD1	-	TRBV10-2	TRBJ1-1
CASSAASGGLIQETQYF	TGTGCCAGCAGTGCTGCTAGCGGGGGGCTAATCCAAGAGACCCAGTACTTC	TRBD2	-	TRBV2	TRBJ2-5
CASSLAGQGFSEAFF	TGCGCCAGCAGCTTGGCCGGACAGGGTTTTTCTGAAGCTTTCTTT	TRBD1	-	TRBV5-1	TRBJ1-1
CASSVETGSYGYTF	TGTGCCAGCAGCGTAGAAACAGGATCTTATGGCTACACCTTC	-	-	TRBV9	TRBJ1-2
CASSQSRDSPQRSYEQYF	TGTGCCAGCAGCCAAAGCCGGGACAGCCCTCAAAGGTCCTACGAGCAGTACTTC	TRBD1	-	TRBV7-2	TRBJ2-7
CAIQTQGARGYTF	TGTGCCATCCAGACACAGGGGGCGCGAGGCTACACCTTC	TRBD1	-	TRBV28	TRBJ1-2
CASSESLGTGIYGYTF	TGTGCCAGCAGTGAATCTCTGGGGACAGGAATTTATGGCTACACCTTC	TRBD1	-	TRBV25-1	TRBJ1-2
CASSEERARDSTRETQYF	TGTGCCAGCAGTGAAGAACGAGCCAGGGACTCTACCAGGGAGACCCAGTACTTC	-	-	TRBV6-1	TRBJ2-5
CASKEGAGAGNTEAFF	TGCGCCAGCAAGGAAGGGGCAGGGGCAGGGAACACTGAAGCTTTCTTT	-	once	TRBV5-1	TRBJ1-1
CASTLGTGNLEQYF	TGTGCCAGCACCCTCGGGACAGGGAACCTCGAGCAGTACTTC	TRBD1	-	TRBV2	TRBJ2-7
CASSLAGTGGGQPQHF	TGTGCCAGCAGTTTAGCCGGGACAGGGGGTGGCCAGCCCCAGCATTTT	TRBD1	-	TRBV27	TRBJ1-5
CASSLDRAEKLFF	TGTGCCAGCAGCTTGGACAGGGCTGAAAAACTGTTTTTT	-	once	TRBV5-8	TRBJ1-4
CASTQGQGYGYTF	TGTGCCAGCACCCAGGGACAGGGGTATGGCTACACCTTC	TRBD1	once	TRBV7-9	TRBJ1-2
CASSQEGLRNTGELFF	TGCGCCAGCAGCCAAGAGGGGCTCCGGAACACCGGGGAGCTGTTTTTT	-	-	TRBV4-1	TRBJ2-2
CASSLRTAGYTF	TGTGCCAGCAGTTTGAGAACCGCTGGCTACACCTTC	-	-	TRBV7-2	TRBJ1-2
CASNTRGGGGAYEQYF	TGCGCCAGCAACACCAGGGGTGGCGGGGGAGCCTACGAGCAGTACTTC	-	-	TRBV5-1	TRBJ2-7
CASSATGTGLEKLFF	TGTGCCAGCAGCGCCACCGGGACAGGGCTTGAAAAACTGTTTTTT	TRBD1	-	TRBV9	TRBJ1-4
CASKLAGSSTEAFF	TGCGCCAGCAAACTGGCAGGGTCATCCACTGAAGCTTTCTTT	-	-	TRBV4-1	TRBJ1-1
CASSLRAAPRGLDTGELFF	TGTGCCAGCAGCTTACGGGCGGCACCGCGGGGGCTGGACACCGGGGAGCTGTTTTTT	-	once	TRBV11-2	TRBJ2-2
CASSHSGQHSYNEQFF	TGTGCCAGCAGTCACTCCGGACAACACTCCTACAATGAGCAGTTCTTC	-	-	TRBV7-9	TRBJ2-1
CSVEDNREREKLFF	TGCAGCGTTGAAGATAACAGGGAACGGGAAAAACTGTTTTTT	-	-	TRBV29-1	TRBJ1-4
CASSTRQGLGYTF	TGTGCCAGCAGCACCCGACAGGGACTTGGCTACACCTTC	TRBD1	-	TRBV7-8	TRBJ1-2
CAISTGDLNYGYTF	TGTGCCATCAGCACAGGGGATCTTAACTATGGCTACACCTTC	TRBD1	-	TRBV10-3	TRBJ1-2
CASTPGQGQETQYF	TGTGCCAGCACGCCCGGACAGGGGCAAGAGACCCAGTACTTC	TRBD1	-	TRBV2	TRBJ2-5
CASVSGQGYNEQFF	TGTGCCAGCGTCTCAGGACAGGGGTACAATGAGCAGTTCTTC	TRBD1	-	TRBV2	TRBJ2-1
CASSPPGSISRFTEAFF	TGTGCCAGCTCACCACCGGGCTCTATAAGTCGGTTTACTGAAGCTTTCTTT	-	-	TRBV18	TRBJ1-1
CASSEGLAADEQFF	TGTGCCAGCAGTGAGGGACTAGCGGCCGATGAGCAGTTCTTC	TRBD2	few	TRBV2	TRBJ2-1
CASSPGLAGNNEQFF	TGTGCCAGCTCACCCGGACTAGCGGGGAACAATGAGCAGTTCTTC	TRBD2	-	TRBV18	TRBJ2-1
CASSDRSYGYTF	TGTGCCAGCAGTGACAGGTCCTATGGCTACACCTTC	-	-	TRBV2	TRBJ1-2
CASGGTSGGADTQYF	TGTGCCAGTGGAGGGACTAGCGGGGGTGCGGATACGCAGTATTTT	TRBD2	-	TRBV2	TRBJ2-3
CASSLVRGLVDEQFF	TGTGCCAGCAGCTTAGTTAGGGGACTAGTCGATGAGCAGTTCTTC	TRBD2	-	TRBV11-3	TRBJ2-1
CASSLDRVGEKLFF	TGCGCCAGCAGCCTCGACAGGGTGGGTGAAAAACTGTTTTTT	TRBD1	-	TRBV4-1	TRBJ1-4
CASSFGDRGPAFF	TGTGCCAGCAGCTTCGGGGACAGGGGGCCGGCTTTCTTT	TRBD1	-	TRBV7-9	TRBJ1-1
CASGLALPKGEGDVQTDTQYF	TGTGCTAGTGGTTTGGCCCTCCCCAAGGGGGAGGGGGACGTACAAACAGATACGCAGTATTTT	-	once	TRBV12-5	TRBJ2-3
CASSSTGISYEQYF	TGTGCCAGCAGCTCGACAGGGATCTCCTACGAGCAGTACTTC	TRBD1	-	TRBV11-1	TRBJ2-7
CASSPGQGVEKLFF	TGTGCCAGCAGCCCGGGACAGGGGGTTGAAAAACTGTTTTTT	TRBD1	-	TRBV27	TRBJ1-4
CASSVGSGMYQETQYF	TGTGCCAGTAGCGTGGGAAGCGGGATGTACCAAGAGACCCAGTACTTC	TRBD2	-	TRBV19	TRBJ2-5
CASSWGQGGSGELFF	TGTGCCAGCAGCTGGGGACAGGGGGGCTCCGGGGAGCTGTTTTTT	TRBD1	-	TRBV7-2	TRBJ2-2
CASSFQGSAPEAFF	TGTGCCAGCAGCTTTCAGGGTTCTGCGCCTGAAGCTTTCTTT	-	-	TRBV11-3	TRBJ1-1